This TCR beta chain emerged from a study of T cells expressing NK-cell markers. TCRdb reanalyzed the 5' RACE reads, giving one entry per CDR3 protein sequence and no DNA. Across about 140,000 distinct CDR3 sequences, the top ten clones capture approximately 12% of the sample. This CDR3 comprises 14 residues. Germline CDR1 and CDR2: LGHDT and YNNKEL (reference sequence). Note on this clonotype: Its antigen remains unidentified.

Study findings and constraints: Once again these clonotypes came out on top in the CD3+CD56-NKG2C+ fraction of a few donors.

The TCR comes from a man aged 18 to 30 in good health. This rearrangement joins TRBV3-1 to TRBJ2-7; the D call from TCRdb, TRBD1, cannot be confirmed without DNA. The sample was blood T cells: a sorted CD56 or NKG2C T cell subset, CD4+ or CD8+ T cells, or bulk PBMC T cells (not recorded which). CDR3 loop: CASTGTGGSYEQYF.